This note documents a single T cell receptor beta chain sequence. The entry originates in a study of blood T cell repertoires in COVID-19. V lost 0 bases and J 2 bases, leaving 11 bases between the germline ends. Germline CDR1 SGDLS, CDR2 YYNGEE. The CDR3 consists of 15 residues. Using immunoSEQ multiplex PCR, the repertoire was profiled, and TCRdb retains in-frame clones only, with some absent. The table lists 150,000 or so clones, around 84% of them singletons. This receptor was obtained from a woman aged 60-70 years with acute or convalescent COVID-19. The chain has TRBV9 and TRBJ2-5; possible D gene TRBD1, 5 bases. Specimen: peripheral blood. The CDR3 DNA reads as TGTGCCAGCAGCGTAGTAGGAAGGACACAAGAGACCCAGTACTTC. Translation gives CASSVVGRTQETQYF.